These 24 T cell receptor beta chains originate from one sample sequenced in a study of Tregs in tolerant kidney transplant recipients. Measured with immunoSEQ multiplex PCR; TCRdb has only the in-frame clones, and not every one. The sample data list more than 6,000 clones. Mixed chimerism was transient after nonmyeloablative marrow transplants from related graft donors. The sample here was CD4+ T cells from blood (PBMCs), taken 6 months after the transplant. Receptors were obtained from a human patient who received a combined kidney and bone marrow transplant. Some T cells may originate from the graft donor.

This clone is deemed medium-sized by its frequency. The CDR3 extends 3 residues past the end of the read, so its final part is completed from the germline J gene. This sequence joins TRBV18 and TRBJ2-1, with a possible D match to TRBD1 (7 bases). The ends were cut back, 6 bases at V and 5 bases at J, with 17 bases in the middle. The CDR3 runs 15 residues. Germline CDR1 and CDR2: KGHSH and LQKENI. Partial CDR3 DNA: TGTGCCAGCTCCCAGGGGGGCGGGAACCACAATGAG. Amino acid sequence: CASSQGGGNHNE. The CDR3 in its entirety is CASSQGGGNHNEQFF.

About this clone itself: The read finishes 3 residues shy of the CDR3 end, and the germline J gene is used to complete it. The chain carries TRBV28 and TRBJ1-2, with D possibly matching TRBD1 (6 bases). There are 14 residues in the CDR3. Trimming shortened V by 2 bases and J by 6 bases, and 13 bases separated the two germline ends. Per the germline V gene, CDR1 is MDHEN and CDR2 is SYDVKM. Partial CDR3 DNA: TGTGCCAGCAGTTTAAACAGGGTAGGGAATGGC. Its protein product is CASSLNRVGNG. The entire CDR3 protein reads CASSLNRVGNGYTF.

Note on this clone: The read terminates 3 residues before the CDR3 end, so the remaining end is supplied by the germline J gene. The chain carries TRBV18 and TRBJ2-1, with 11 bases that match TRBD2. This CDR3 spans 15 amino acids. CDR1 is KGHSH and CDR2 is LQKENI in the germline V gene. J gave up 8 bases and V 0 bases, and 3 bases lay outside the gene matches. CDR3 DNA, as far as it was read: TGTGCCAGCTCACCACCACTAGCGGGAGAGGATGAG. This translates into CASSPPLAGEDE. The entire CDR3 protein is CASSPPLAGEDEQFF.

Turning to this clone: The read halts 3 residues ahead of the CDR3 end, with the missing end drawn from the germline J gene. The V and J genes are TRBV3-1 (or the pseudogene TRBV3-2) and TRBJ2-3; D remains unclear. V was trimmed by 0 bases and J by 5 bases, leaving 3 bases between them. Per germline, CDR1 LGHDT and CDR2 YNNKEL (reference sequence). This CDR3 region has 12 residues. The CDR3 loop is CASSQEGDTQYF. The sequenced CDR3 bases are TGTGCCAGCAGCCAAGAAGGAGATACG.

Remarks on this clone: The missing CDR3 end, 3 residues past where the read stops, is filled in from the germline J gene. The chain carries TRBV20-1 and TRBJ2-5; a possible D gene is TRBD2 (6 bases). Germline V gene lookup returns CDR1 DFQATT and CDR2 SNEGSKA (reference sequence). Trimming left V 4 bases short and J 4 bases short, with 13 bases between. The CDR3 contains 13 residues. CDR3 sequence: CSANALARETQYF. Partial CDR3 DNA: TGCAGTGCTAACGCACTAGCCCGAGAGACC.

Concerning this clone: The missing CDR3 end, 3 residues past where the read stops, is filled in from the germline J gene. J is TRBJ1-5 and V is TRBV19; 10 bases line up with TRBD1. CDR1 is LNHDA and CDR2 is SQIVND in the germline V gene (reference sequence). The J segment lost 2 bases and the V segment lost 4 bases, leaving 2 bases of the junction unmatched. CDR3 length: 15 residues. Here the CDR3 reads CASSTGTGGNQPQHF. The CDR3 DNA, read in part, is TGTGCCAGTAGTACCGGGACAGGGGGCAATCAGCCC.

Points on this clone: The CDR3 goes on 3 residues after the read ends, and that part is filled in from the germline J gene. The chain employs TRBV20-1 and TRBJ2-7, with D possibly matching TRBD2 (6 bases). Trimming cost V 2 bases and J 3 bases, with 8 bases left between them. CDR3 size: 12 residues. The V gene's germline CDR1 is DFQATT and CDR2 SNEGSKA (reference sequence). CDR3 loop: CSARRRDYEQYF. The CDR3 DNA, read in part, is TGCAGTGCTAGACGGCGGGACTACGAG.

This clone is called medium-sized (0.01 to 0.1%) based on its frequency. The read finishes 3 residues shy of the CDR3 end, and the germline J gene is used to complete it. The chain uses TRBV5-6 and TRBJ1-6, with D unresolved. This CDR3 spans 13 amino acids. V shed 1 base and J shed 10 bases, with 9 bases lying between them. In germline, CDR1 is SGHDT, CDR2 YYEEEE. CDR3 loop: CASSLRGASPLHF. The CDR3 bases that were read are TGTGCCAGCAGCTTGCGAGGTGCCTCACCC.

Concerning this clone: Read coverage stops 3 residues before the CDR3 terminus; the germline J gene supplies the remainder. The chain carries TRBV27 and TRBJ2-1, with a weak D call TRBD1 (5 bases). CDR1 is MNHEY, CDR2 SMNVEV, per germline (reference sequence). Between the trimmed V and J ends, which lost 6 bases and 7 bases, there was a span of 22 bases. The CDR3 sequence is 16 residues long. The chain's CDR3 is CASSQKLGPLGNEQFF. The CDR3 bases that were read are TGTGCCAGCAGCCAGAAGCTGGGGCCCCTCGGGAATGAG.

CDR3 sequence reads: CASSYTGGNEKLFF. CDR3 DNA (partial): TGTGCCAGCAGCTATACAGGGGGAAATGAAAAA. This rearrangement joins TRBV7-8 to TRBJ1-4; TRBD1 matches at 8 bases. The read comes to an end 3 residues before the CDR3 does, leaving the germline J gene to fill in the end. J gave up 5 bases and V 4 bases, and 3 bases lay outside the gene matches. Germline-derived CDR1 and CDR2 are SGHVS and FQNEAQ. The CDR3 has 14 residues.

The sequenced CDR3 bases are TGTGCCGCTTCCAGGGGGCGAGGCTACGAG. Residues: CAASRGRGYE. Given in full, the CDR3 is CAASRGRGYEQYF. This chain connects TRBV7-8 to TRBJ2-7, with 8 positions matching TRBD1. The DNA ends 3 residues before the CDR3 does, and the rest of the CDR3 is filled in from the germline J gene. The CDR3 is made up of 13 amino acids. With V trimmed by 11 bases and J by 3 bases, 9 bases remained unmatched. The germline V gene has CDR1 SGHVS and CDR2 FQNEAQ. Based on the CDR3 plus reference TRBV7-8 and TRBJ2-7, the full variable domain is GAGVSQSPRYKVAKRGQDVALRCDPISGHVSLFWYQQALGQGPEFLTYFQNEAQLDKSGLPSDRFFAERPEGSVSTLKIQRTQQEDSAVYLCAASRGRGYEQYFGPGTRLTVT.

As to this clone: The read ends 3 residues shy of where the CDR3 ends; the end is completed using the germline J gene. The genes are TRBV19 and TRBJ1-5; 12 nucleotides align to TRBD1. The germline gives CDR1 LNHDA, CDR2 SQIVND (reference sequence). This CDR3 region has 16 residues. The J segment lost 6 bases and the V segment lost 4 bases, leaving 7 bases of the junction unmatched. Incomplete CDR3 DNA: TGTGCCAGTAGTACGCCGGGACAGGGGGCTTTTCAGCCC. This gives the protein CASSTPGQGAFQP. From start to end, the CDR3 is CASSTPGQGAFQPQHF.

Note on this clone: The read gets to within 3 residues of the CDR3 end, and the germline J gene fills in the rest. This sequence joins TRBV7-6 and TRBJ2-1, with 8 bases that match TRBD2. Germline values: CDR1 SGHVS, CDR2 FNYEAQ. The CDR3 has 16 residues. Trimming took 5 bases from V and 1 from J; bases not matched to a gene: 7. The part of the CDR3 DNA that was read is TGTGCCAGCAGCAACATAGCGGGAAGGTCCTACAATGAG. Encoded protein: CASSNIAGRSYNE. The whole CDR3 is CASSNIAGRSYNEQFF.

Points on this clone: The read is 3 residues too short to cover the CDR3 end, so that end is filled in from the germline J gene. The J gene is TRBJ1-2, the V gene TRBV20-1; the D is unclear. Germline loops: CDR1 DFQATT, CDR2 SNEGSKA (reference sequence). The CDR3 contains 15 residues. The sequenced CDR3 bases are TGCAGTGCTAGAGATTTCGAGGGCCTTGTGAGAAGC. Its protein is CSARDFEGLVRS. The whole CDR3 is CSARDFEGLVRSYTF.

By frequency, this clone registers medium-sized. Coverage ceases 3 residues before the CDR3 finishes, and the germline J gene fills in the end. The rearrangement uses TRBV30 and TRBJ1-5, with 8 bases that match TRBD1. CDR1 and CDR2 from the germline V gene are GTSNPN and SVGIG (reference sequence). Trimming cost V 1 base and J 7 bases; bases outside gene matches: 9. The CDR3 totals 15 residues. The part of the CDR3 DNA that was read is TGTGCCTGGAGTGAGGGGACAGGCAGGGGCCAGCCC. Translated, it gives CAWSEGTGRGQP. In full, the CDR3 is CAWSEGTGRGQPQHF.

In the case of this clone: The read ends 3 residues early relative to the CDR3; the germline J gene fills the gap. The genes are TRBV4-1 and TRBJ2-1; TRBD2 is a possible D gene (6 bases). V lost 3 bases and J lost 4, with 19 bases in between. The CDR3 has 17 amino acids. CDR1 is MGHRA and CDR2 is YSYEKL in the germline V gene. The CDR3 region is CASSQHAVAGRYNEQFF. Partial CDR3 DNA: TGCGCCAGCAGCCAGCATGCCGTGGCGGGAAGGTACAATGAG.

Notes on this clone: The read falls 3 residues short of the CDR3 end, and the missing part is taken from the germline J gene. The chain combines TRBV4-2 with TRBJ1-1; 8 positions match TRBD1. The CDR3 has 15 residues. Per germline, CDR1 LGHNA and CDR2 YNFKEQ. The DNA read from the CDR3 is TGTGCCAGCAGCCAAGACCGACGGACAGGGTTGGAA. This encodes CASSQDRRTGLE. The whole CDR3 reads CASSQDRRTGLEAFF.

Regarding this clone: The read halts 3 residues ahead of the CDR3 end, with the missing end drawn from the germline J gene. The genes are TRBV28 and TRBJ1-4, with D unclear. V dropped 7 bases and J dropped 0 bases, with 9 bases sitting between them. Germline CDR1 and CDR2: MDHEN and SYDVKM. The CDR3 is 14 residues long. The CDR3 sequence is CASTQSATNEKLFF. Incomplete CDR3 DNA: TGTGCCAGCACCCAGAGTGCAACTAATGAAAAA.

In terms of frequency, this clone is medium-sized (0.01 to 0.1%). The read comes to an end 3 residues before the CDR3 does, leaving the germline J gene to fill in the end. Other DNA sequences in the same sample also yield this CDR3. The gene calls are TRBV10-1 and TRBJ2-3; D unresolved. V was trimmed by 5 bases and J by 2 bases, leaving 5 bases between them. Germline lookup yields CDR1 WNHNN and CDR2 SYGVQD (reference sequence). The CDR3 covers 12 residues. Here the CDR3 reads CASSFSTDTQYF. The CDR3 DNA, read in part, is TGCGCCAGCAGTTTCTCCACAGATACG.

On this clone itself: The sequenced fragment ends 3 residues before the CDR3 boundary, so the rest is inferred from the germline J gene. The chain carries TRBV7-2 and TRBJ2-7; no definite D call. The length of the CDR3 is 12 residues. Trimming cost V 3 bases and J 0 bases, with 3 bases left between them. The V gene's germline CDR1 is SGHTA and CDR2 FQGNSA. The part of the CDR3 DNA that was read is TGTGCCAGCAGCTTTAACTCCTACGAG. Amino acids: CASSFNSYE. The whole CDR3 sequence reads CASSFNSYEQYF. Full variable domain (outside the CDR3, taken from reference TRBV7-2 and TRBJ2-7): GAGVSQSPSNKVTEKGKDVELRCDPISGHTALYWYRQSLGQGLEFLIYFQGNSAPDKSGLPSDRFSAERTGGSVSTLTIQRTQQEDSAVYLCASSFNSYEQYFGPGTRLTVT.

As regards this clone: The DNA ends 3 residues before the CDR3 does, and the rest of the CDR3 is filled in from the germline J gene. This sequence joins TRBV2 and TRBJ1-6, with a possible D match to TRBD1 (5 bases). Germline CDR1 and CDR2: SNHLY and FYNNEI. V shed 3 bases and J shed 7 bases, with 13 bases lying between them. This CDR3 comprises 15 residues. CDR3 amino acids: CASSERRGQNSPLHF. CDR3 bases read: TGTGCCAGCAGTGAGAGGAGGGGTCAGAATTCACCC.

As for this clone: The CDR3 extends 3 residues past the end of the read, so its final part is completed from the germline J gene. The chain joins TRBV29-1 to TRBJ1-1, with TRBD1 matching over 7 bases. The CDR3 spans 14 residues. CDR1 and CDR2 (germline): SQVTM, ANQGSEA. Trimming removed 3 bases from V and 0 bases from J; junction bases left unmatched: 4. The sequenced CDR3 bases are TGCAGCGTTGACCTGGACAGGTTGAACACTGAA. Its protein product is CSVDLDRLNTE. The complete CDR3 protein is CSVDLDRLNTEAFF.

As concerns this clone: Read sequence stops 3 residues before the CDR3 end, and the germline J gene provides the missing end. The rearrangement joins TRBV20-1 to TRBJ2-3, with D perhaps TRBD2 (6 bases). Germline V CDR1 and CDR2: DFQATT, SNEGSKA (reference sequence). V gave up 5 bases and J gave up 2 bases, with 17 bases separating them. CDR3 size: 15 residues. CDR3 amino acids: CSAGPGGAATDTQYF. The sequenced CDR3 bases are TGCAGTGCTGGCCCTGGCGGGGCTGCCACAGATACG.

A remark on this clone: The read terminates 3 residues before the CDR3 end, so the remaining end is supplied by the germline J gene. The gene calls are TRBV20-1 and TRBJ2-5, with D possibly being TRBD1 (6 bases). The CDR3 has 14 amino acids. Deletions cut 1 base from V and 7 bases from J, with 16 bases between. In germline, CDR1 is DFQATT, CDR2 SNEGSKA (reference sequence). CDR3 sequence reads: CSARVTGLQGTQYF. CDR3 DNA (partial): TGCAGTGCTAGAGTGACAGGCCTACAGGGGACC.